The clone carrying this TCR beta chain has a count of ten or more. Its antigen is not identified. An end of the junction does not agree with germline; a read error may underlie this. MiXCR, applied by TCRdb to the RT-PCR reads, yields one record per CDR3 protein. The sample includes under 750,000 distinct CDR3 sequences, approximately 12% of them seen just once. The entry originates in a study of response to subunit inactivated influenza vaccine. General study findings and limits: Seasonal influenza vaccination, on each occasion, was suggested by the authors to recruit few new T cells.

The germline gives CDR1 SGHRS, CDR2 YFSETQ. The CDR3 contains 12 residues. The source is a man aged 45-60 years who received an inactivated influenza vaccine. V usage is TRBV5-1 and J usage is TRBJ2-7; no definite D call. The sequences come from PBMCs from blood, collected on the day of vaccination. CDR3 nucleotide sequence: TGTGCCAGCAGCCCCCCCTCCTACGAGCAGTACTTC. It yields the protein CASSPPSYEQYF.